The 18 T cell receptor beta chains reported below all come from one sample, sequenced in a study of low-dose radiotherapy and immunotherapy resistance in tumors. TRAV- and TRBV-specific primers were used for first-strand cDNA, which covered alpha and beta chains. The authors ran 15 to 20 PCR cycles to amplify TCRs with a constant-region primer and V-primer adapter. MiXCR, applied by TCRdb to the reads, yields one record per CDR3 protein. The data show approximately 91,000 distinct CDR3 sequences, 20% to 25% seen once. Regarding time point: after trial treatment. Stated treatment: LDRT plus nivolumab, ipilimumab, low-dose cyclophosphamide and aspirin (RACIN trial). The specimen comprised PBMCs, sampled after low-dose radiotherapy plus immunotherapy. The receptors originated from a female donor with ovarian cancer.

There are many counts of this clonotype. The chain joins TRBV6-1 to TRBJ2-4; 11 nucleotides agree with TRBD2. V shed 6 bases and J 9 bases; nucleotides not matched to a gene: 7. The germline CDR1 and CDR2 sequences are MNHNS and SASEGT. The length of the CDR3 is 14 residues. CDR3 residues: CASRFSGGAAIQYF. The CDR3 region has the DNA TGTGCCAGCAGATTTAGCGGGGGGGCCGCCATTCAGTACTTC.

This clonotype was found many times. The chain uses TRBV4-1 and TRBJ1-3, with D uncertain. This CDR3 has 15 amino acids. Germline lookup yields CDR1 MGHRA and CDR2 YSYEKL. V was clipped by 0 bases and J by 4 bases, with 10 bases between them. In nucleotides, the CDR3 is TGCGCCAGCAGCCAAGATCCCACGAGGGGAAACACCATATATTTT. Translation: CASSQDPTRGNTIYF.

At least ten counts were recorded for this clonotype. This chain connects TRBV7-9 to TRBJ2-5; D is undetermined. This CDR3 region has 15 residues. Trimming pared 2 bases from V and 2 bases from J, leaving 12 bases between. Germline values: CDR1 SEHNR, CDR2 FQNEAQ (reference sequence). The CDR3 protein is CASSLTYSLQETQYF. CDR3 nucleotide sequence: TGTGCCAGCAGCTTAACTTACAGCTTACAAGAGACCCAGTACTTC.

This clonotype was seen many times. J is TRBJ2-7 and V is TRBV6-8; maybe TRBD1 (5 bases). From germline, CDR1 is MNHGY and CDR2 SAAAGT. V lost 0 bases and J lost 3, with 12 bases in between. This CDR3 has 15 residues. CDR3 sequence: CASSYSFRDSYEQYF. DNA for the CDR3: TGTGCCAGCAGTTACTCGTTCCGAGACAGCTACGAGCAGTACTTC.

This clonotype appeared many times. The rearrangement uses TRBV7-6 and TRBJ2-2; D tentatively reads TRBD1 or TRBD2 (6 bases each). Per germline, CDR1 SGHVS and CDR2 FNYEAQ. V was cut by 5 bases and J by 1 base, with 11 bases left in between. CDR3 length equals 15 residues. Here the CDR3 reads CASSGGTRNTGELFF. The CDR3 nucleotides read TGTGCCAGCAGCGGGGGGACAAGGAACACCGGGGAGCTGTTTTTT.

This clonotype appeared many times. The chain uses TRBV23-1 and TRBJ2-5; 7 nucleotides agree with TRBD1. TRBV23-1 is an ORF; its function is uncertain. CDR3 size: 16 residues. The trim removed 4 bases at V and 2 bases at J, leaving 10 bases unmatched. CDR3 region: CASSRGQRLLQETQYF. CDR3 bases: TGCGCCAGCAGTCGGGGACAGCGCCTCCTTCAAGAGACCCAGTACTTC.

In its sample, this clonotype was seen a few times. The chain has TRBV28 and TRBJ2-3; D gene unclear. This CDR3 has 14 residues. The V end lost 2 bases, the J end lost 3 bases, and 9 bases lay between the germline ends. Germline V lookup: CDR1 MDHEN, CDR2 SYDVKM. The CDR3 spells CASSLPSSTDTQYF. The CDR3 bases are TGTGCCAGCAGTTTACCTTCGAGTACAGATACGCAGTATTTT.

This clonotype has ten or more counts. The V gene is TRBV6-2 or TRBV6-3, the J gene TRBJ1-3, with a tentative D call TRBD1 (5 bases). The CDR3 loop spans 13 amino acids. V was shortened by 9 bases and J by 8 bases, with 17 bases between the two germline ends. Per germline, CDR1 MNHEY and CDR2 SVGEGT. Here the CDR3 reads CARGPPAGDTIYF. CDR3 sequence (DNA): TGTGCCAGGGGGCCTCCAGCAGGAGACACCATATATTTT.

In this sample, this clonotype is medium-sized. The chain recombines TRBV28 with TRBJ1-1; D perhaps matches TRBD1 (6 bases). From germline, CDR1 is MDHEN and CDR2 SYDVKM. Trimming took 5 bases from V and 4 from J, leaving 17 bases between them. This CDR3 comprises 15 residues. In DNA, the CDR3 is TGTGCCAGCAGTACCGGGGGCCTTCTGGGCACTGAAGCTTTCTTT. Its protein is CASSTGGLLGTEAFF. The full variable domain, in which reference TRBV28 and TRBJ1-1 provide the parts outside the CDR3, is DVKVTQSSRYLVKRTGEKVFLECVQDMDHENMFWYRQDPGLGLRLIYFSYDVKMKEKGDIPEGYSVSREKKERFSLILESASTNQTSMYLCASSTGGLLGTEAFFGQGTRLTVV.

This clonotype was observed many times. The chain is built from TRBV28 and TRBJ2-7; 7 bases are shared with TRBD1. This CDR3 is 20 amino acids long. Germline V gene data show CDR1 as MDHEN and CDR2 as SYDVKM. The V segment lost 3 bases and the J segment 0 bases; nucleotides outside the gene matches: 20. The CDR3 sequence is CASSFSTSGQYSTLSYEQYF. As DNA, the CDR3 is TGTGCCAGCAGTTTTAGCACGTCGGGACAGTACAGTACACTCTCCTACGAGCAGTACTTC.

As for this clonotype: A far bigger clonotype differs at one base, so this is likely a read error. The chain carries TRBV28 and TRBJ2-3; either TRBD1 or TRBD2 may supply D (6 bases each). Germline V gene data show CDR1 as MDHEN and CDR2 as SYDVKM. The CDR3 is 16 residues long. As DNA, the CDR3 is TGTACCACCAGTGAAGCCACAGGGACTGCCACAGATACGCAGTATTTT. This encodes CTTSEATGTATDTQYF. Full variable domain (outside the CDR3, taken from reference TRBV28 and TRBJ2-3): DVKVTQSSRYLVKRTGEKVFLECVQDMDHENMFWYRQDPGLGLRLIYFSYDVKMKEKGDIPEGYSVSREKKERFSLILESASTNQTSMYLCTTSEATGTATDTQYFGPGTRLTVL.

The rearrangement links TRBV7-9 to TRBJ1-1; D is possibly TRBD1 (6 bases). The CDR3 contains 12 residues. Trimming left V 2 bases short and J 11 bases short, with 12 bases between. Germline-derived CDR1 and CDR2 are SEHNR and FQNEAQ (reference sequence). The CDR3 loop reads CASSLPAGVAFF. As DNA, the CDR3 is TGTGCCAGCAGCTTACCCGCAGGGGTGGCTTTCTTT.

This clonotype was counted at least ten times. The genes are TRBV27 and TRBJ2-4; possibly TRBD2 for D (6 bases). Germline-derived CDR1 and CDR2 are MNHEY and SMNVEV (reference sequence). The CDR3 spans 15 residues. Between the trimmed V and J ends, which lost 2 bases and 6 bases, there was a span of 14 bases. As DNA, the CDR3 is TGTGCCAGCAGTTTAGCCAGGGCGCGGGGAAACATTCAGTACTTC. Translating gives CASSLARARGNIQYF.

The sample holds many counts of this clonotype. The chain recombines TRBV28 with TRBJ2-6, with D unresolved. V shed 6 bases and J shed 4 bases, with 13 bases lying between them. Looked up from germline, CDR1 is MDHEN and CDR2 is SYDVKM. The CDR3 consists of 15 residues. CDR3 coding DNA: TGTGCCAGCAGGATTCCCCGTTCAGGGGCCAACGTCCTGACTTTC. Translating gives CASRIPRSGANVLTF.

As for this clonotype: This likely traces to a read error, being one base from a far larger clone. The genes are TRBV12-3 or TRBV12-4 and TRBJ2-5; no clear D gene. Trimming cost V 2 bases and J 11 bases, with 24 bases left between them. The CDR3 covers 16 residues. The CDR3 DNA follows: TGTGCCAGCAGTTTAATCAAAGGGTACTCCTACAATGAGCAGTACTTC. Residues: CASSLIKGYSYNEQYF.

The chain is built from TRBV20-1 and TRBJ2-1, with 8 nucleotides matching TRBD2. This CDR3 region has 15 residues. V shed 0 bases, J shed 4 bases, and the junction held 5 bases outside the gene matches. Germline-derived CDR1 and CDR2 are DFQATT and SNEGSKA (reference sequence). CDR3 nucleotide sequence: TGCAGTGCTAGAGATACGGGAGGGTATTACAATGAGCAGTTCTTC. Its protein product is CSARDTGGYYNEQFF.

This clonotype showed up just a few times. This chain connects TRBV30 to TRBJ2-7; perhaps TRBD2 as D (7 bases). This CDR3 is built from 13 residues. The germline V and J ends were trimmed by 3 bases and 3 bases, with 12 bases remaining between them. Germline values: CDR1 GTSNPN, CDR2 SVGIG (reference sequence). The CDR3 DNA reads as TGTGCCTGGAGGGGCGGGGGCCTCTACGAGCAGTACTTC. This encodes CAWRGGGLYEQYF.

This clonotype occurred many times. The V and J genes are TRBV9 and TRBJ2-3, with TRBD2 matching 7 bases. Germline assignment: CDR1 SGDLS and CDR2 YYNGEE. The CDR3 runs to 14 residues. V trimming: 4 bases; J trimming: 4 bases; junction bases outside the gene matches: 6. CDR3 DNA sequence: TGTGCCAGCAGCAAGGGGACTACCGCAGATACGCAGTATTTT. Protein product: CASSKGTTADTQYF.